This T cell receptor (beta chain) comes out of a study of blood T cell repertoires in COVID-19. Source study methods: Amplification of reference gene primers was used by the study to estimate nucleated cell counts. Only in-frame clones appear in the TCRdb table, and some are missing; sequencing was by immunoSEQ multiplex PCR. V, J and clone size reflect that table, while D and trimming were determined from the DNA. The profile shows 250,000 or so clones, about nine tenths of them singletons. Only a few counts were recorded for this clone. The TCR comes from a woman under 40 with active or convalescent COVID-19. Sequenced: peripheral blood.

In DNA, the CDR3 is TGTGCCAGTAGTAAGACGACAGGTTCTTACCAAGAGACCCAGTACTTC. Protein product: CASSKTTGSYQETQYF. The genes are TRBV19 and TRBJ2-5; D is perhaps TRBD1 (6 bases). Germline V gives CDR1 LNHDA, CDR2 SQIVND (reference sequence). The germline V and J ends were trimmed by 4 bases and 0 bases, with 15 bases remaining between them. The CDR3 sequence is 16 residues long. Full variable domain (missing parts from reference TRBV19 and TRBJ2-5): DGGITQSPKYLFRKEGQNVTLSCEQNLNHDAMYWYRQDPGQGLRLIYYSQIVNDFQKGDIAEGYSVSREKKESFPLTVTSAQKNPTAFYLCASSKTTGSYQETQYFGPGTRLLVL.